Listed here are 19 T cell receptor beta chains from one sample, sequenced in a study of T cell responses to AZD1222 COVID-19 vaccine. TCRdb keeps only in-frame clones here, not all; method: immunoSEQ multiplex PCR. The sample includes about 97,000 clones, approximately 87% of them seen just once. The specimen comprised peripheral blood, sampled 28 days after the second AZD1222 dose. Source of these receptors: an adult who received the AZD1222 COVID-19 vaccine.

The chain uses TRBV10-3 and TRBJ1-3; D may be TRBD1 (5 bases). Germline CDR1 ENHRY, CDR2 SYGVKD. Trimming left V 6 bases short and J 3 bases short, with 18 bases between. The CDR3 consists of 16 residues. The CDR3 coding sequence is TGTGCCATCAGGCCCATTCAGGGTAACGGTGGAAACACCATATATTTT. As protein: CAIRPIQGNGGNTIYF.

This clone was seen a single time. This sequence joins TRBV24-1 and TRBJ2-1, with D unclear. Trimming cost V 2 bases and J 8 bases, with 6 bases left between them. Germline CDR1 KGHDR, CDR2 SFDVKD. CDR3 length equals 12 residues. The CDR3 region is CATSDSYHEQFF. The CDR3, as DNA: TGTGCCACCAGTGATTCGTACCATGAGCAGTTCTTC.

The gene calls are TRBV5-1 and TRBJ1-1; D is ambiguous. Trimming stripped 4 bases from V and 4 bases from J, with 14 bases between. Germline-derived CDR1 and CDR2 are SGHRS and YFSETQ. The CDR3 has 14 residues. The CDR3 sequence is CASSPTLTGTEAFF. The CDR3 DNA reads TGCGCCAGCAGCCCTACATTGACCGGCACTGAAGCTTTCTTT.

The chain employs TRBV19 and TRBJ1-2, with D unresolved. Germline V gives CDR1 LNHDA, CDR2 SQIVND (reference sequence). This CDR3 spans 13 amino acids. Trimming left V 1 base short and J 5 bases short, with 8 bases between. The chain's CDR3 is CASSIGWGYGYTF. CDR3 bases: TGTGCCAGTAGTATAGGGTGGGGATATGGCTACACCTTC.

This chain uses TRBV11-2 with TRBJ2-7; 9 bases fit TRBD2. Germline assignment: CDR1 SGHAT and CDR2 FQNNGV. This CDR3 is built from 14 residues. V dropped 1 base and J dropped 3; count of bases not matched to a gene: 1. This CDR3 is CASSLVAGDYEQYF. CDR3 DNA sequence: TGTGCCAGCAGCTTAGTAGCGGGAGACTACGAGCAGTACTTC.

The sample holds one count of this clone. The chain links TRBV5-4 to TRBJ2-7; 8 bases are shared with TRBD2. Germline CDR1 SGHNT, CDR2 YYREEE (reference sequence). The length of the CDR3 is 14 residues. The V segment lost 5 bases and the J segment 2 bases; nucleotides outside the gene matches: 6. CDR3 protein: CASSLAGSPYEQYF. For the CDR3, the DNA is TGTGCCAGCAGTTTAGCGGGGAGTCCCTACGAGCAGTACTTC.

The chain joins TRBV28 to TRBJ1-2; possibly TRBD1 for D (5 bases). The CDR3 contains 15 residues. The ends were cut back, 4 bases at V and 5 bases at J, with 17 bases in the middle. Germline V gene data show CDR1 as MDHEN and CDR2 as SYDVKM. The CDR3 DNA reads TGTGCCAGCAGTTACGGACAACGGGGGGGGTATGGCTACACCTTC. This codes for CASSYGQRGGYGYTF.

The V gene is TRBV18, the J gene TRBJ1-1, with D hard to call. V was pared by 3 bases and J by 1 base, with 9 bases between. Germline CDR1 KGHSH, CDR2 LQKENI. This CDR3 is built from 14 residues. This CDR3 reads CASSPQMANTEAFF. The CDR3 DNA follows: TGTGCCAGCTCACCCCAGATGGCGAACACTGAAGCTTTCTTT.

V is TRBV20-1 and J is TRBJ1-2; the D gene is possibly TRBD1 (5 bases). Germline CDR1 and CDR2: DFQATT and SNEGSKA (reference sequence). The CDR3 length is 14 residues. Trimming pared 3 bases from V and 0 bases from J, leaving 11 bases between. CDR3 sequence reads: CSASGGKPNYGYTF. CDR3 in DNA: TGCAGTGCTAGTGGGGGGAAGCCTAACTATGGCTACACCTTC.

This clone showed up just once. The chain recombines TRBV28 with TRBJ1-5, with D possibly matching TRBD1 (5 bases). Germline values: CDR1 MDHEN, CDR2 SYDVKM. The V gene lost 8 bases and the J gene lost 2 bases, with 7 bases spanning the gap. This CDR3 is 12 amino acids long. The CDR3: CASGGGNQPQHF. The CDR3 DNA follows: TGTGCCAGCGGGGGGGGCAATCAGCCCCAGCATTTT. Based on the CDR3 plus reference TRBV28 and TRBJ1-5, the full variable domain is DVKVTQSSRYLVKRTGEKVFLECVQDMDHENMFWYRQDPGLGLRLIYFSYDVKMKEKGDIPEGYSVSREKKERFSLILESASTNQTSMYLCASGGGNQPQHFGDGTRLSIL.

This clone was recorded once. The CDR3 region has the DNA TGCGCCAGCAGCTTGGAGTTGGGAGGCACAGATACGCAGTATTTT. Translated, it gives CASSLELGGTDTQYF. This chain links TRBV5-1 with TRBJ2-3; D is perhaps TRBD2 (5 bases). V was shortened by 0 bases and J by 1 base, with 9 bases between the two germline ends. The CDR3 length is 15 residues. CDR1 and CDR2 (germline): SGHRS, YFSETQ.

The rearrangement links TRBV7-8 to TRBJ1-5; D is possibly TRBD1 (5 bases). Trimming left V 5 bases short and J 8 bases short, with 13 bases between. Germline CDR1 and CDR2: SGHVS and FQNEAQ. The CDR3 covers 13 residues. CDR3 sequence reads: CASSRPGGEPQHF. The CDR3 region has the DNA TGTGCCAGCAGCCGACCGGGGGGGGAGCCCCAGCATTTT.

The chain recombines TRBV11-2 with TRBJ2-7; D not certain. This CDR3 is built from 13 residues. Germline CDR1 is SGHAT and CDR2 is FQNNGV. Trimming took off 4 bases at V and 6 bases at J, with 13 bases between the two ends. Written as DNA, the CDR3 is TGTGCCAGCAGCTCAGCAACATACGGCGAGCAGTACTTC. Its protein product is CASSSATYGEQYF.

The J gene is TRBJ1-2, the V gene TRBV27; no clear D gene. This CDR3 contains 13 residues. V was pared by 5 bases and J by 7 bases, with 14 bases between. The germline V gene has CDR1 MNHEY and CDR2 SMNVEV (reference sequence). In DNA form, the CDR3 reads TGTGCCAGCAGTGAGAGCCAAGCTTCTGGCTACACCTTC. Translating gives CASSESQASGYTF.

The genes are TRBV5-4 and TRBJ2-3, with D possibly matching TRBD2 (6 bases). CDR1 and CDR2 from the germline V gene are SGHNT and YYREEE (reference sequence). Trimming removed 0 bases from V and 3 bases from J, with 17 bases in between. The CDR3 runs 17 residues. The CDR3 DNA reads as TGTGCCAGCAGCTTGGGGATTGCGGGGTCAGTGACAGATACGCAGTATTTT. Protein: CASSLGIAGSVTDTQYF.

The chain employs TRBV3-1 (or the pseudogene TRBV3-2) and TRBJ2-2; 10 bases align to TRBD2. The germline V gene has CDR1 LGHDT and CDR2 YNNKEL (reference sequence). The CDR3 length is 16 residues. After removal of 1 base from V and 1 base from J, the junction contained 0 bases not matched to a gene. The CDR3 is CASSQGLAGNTGELFF. CDR3 nucleotides: TGTGCCAGCAGCCAAGGACTAGCGGGGAACACCGGGGAGCTGTTTTTT.

The chain links TRBV7-8 to TRBJ1-2; D gene unclear. Per the germline V gene, CDR1 is SGHVS and CDR2 is FQNEAQ. CDR3 length: 14 amino acids. The ends were cut back, 1 base at V and 2 bases at J, with 8 bases in the middle. CDR3 region: CASSLDDTNYGYTF. DNA for the CDR3: TGTGCCAGCAGCTTAGATGACACGAACTATGGCTACACCTTC.

The chain has TRBV16 and TRBJ2-7, with D hard to call. In germline, CDR1 is KGHSY, CDR2 FQNENV. With 3 bases removed from V and 0 bases from J, the gap between germline ends came to 12 bases. This CDR3 spans 15 amino acids. CDR3 bases: TGTGCCAGCAGCCAGCCAGGAGAAAGCTCCTACGAGCAGTACTTC. It encodes CASSQPGESSYEQYF.

Regarding this clone: Sequence at one end of the junction differs from germline and may be a read error. CDR3 residues: CASSPRESPEETQYF. The CDR3 DNA reads TGTGCTAGCAGCCCCAGGGAGAGCCCTGAAGAGACCCAGTACTTC. The chain couples TRBV7-7 to TRBJ2-5, with D perhaps being TRBD1 or TRBD2 (5 bases each). The CDR3 loop spans 15 amino acids. The germline V gene has CDR1 SSHAT and CDR2 FNYEAQ (reference sequence).